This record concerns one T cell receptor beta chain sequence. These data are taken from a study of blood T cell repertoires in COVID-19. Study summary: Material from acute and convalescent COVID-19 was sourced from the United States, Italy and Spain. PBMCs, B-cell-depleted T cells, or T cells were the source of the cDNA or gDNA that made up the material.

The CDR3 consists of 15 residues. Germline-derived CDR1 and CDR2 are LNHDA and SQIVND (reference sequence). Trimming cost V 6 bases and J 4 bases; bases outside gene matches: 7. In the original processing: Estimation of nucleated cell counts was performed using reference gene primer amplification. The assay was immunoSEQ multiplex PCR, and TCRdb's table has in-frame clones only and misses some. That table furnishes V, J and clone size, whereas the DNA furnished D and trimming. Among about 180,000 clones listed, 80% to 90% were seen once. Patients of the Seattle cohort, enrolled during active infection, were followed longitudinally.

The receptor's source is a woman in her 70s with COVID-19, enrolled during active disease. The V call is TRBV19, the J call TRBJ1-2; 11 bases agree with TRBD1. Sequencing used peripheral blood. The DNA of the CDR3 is TGTGCCAGTAGACCTGGACAGGGGGCAGGCTATGGCTACACCTTC. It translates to CASRPGQGAGYGYTF. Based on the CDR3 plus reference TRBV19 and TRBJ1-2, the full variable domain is DGGITQSPKYLFRKEGQNVTLSCEQNLNHDAMYWYRQDPGQGLRLIYYSQIVNDFQKGDIAEGYSVSREKKESFPLTVTSAQKNPTAFYLCASRPGQGAGYGYTFGSGTRLTVV.